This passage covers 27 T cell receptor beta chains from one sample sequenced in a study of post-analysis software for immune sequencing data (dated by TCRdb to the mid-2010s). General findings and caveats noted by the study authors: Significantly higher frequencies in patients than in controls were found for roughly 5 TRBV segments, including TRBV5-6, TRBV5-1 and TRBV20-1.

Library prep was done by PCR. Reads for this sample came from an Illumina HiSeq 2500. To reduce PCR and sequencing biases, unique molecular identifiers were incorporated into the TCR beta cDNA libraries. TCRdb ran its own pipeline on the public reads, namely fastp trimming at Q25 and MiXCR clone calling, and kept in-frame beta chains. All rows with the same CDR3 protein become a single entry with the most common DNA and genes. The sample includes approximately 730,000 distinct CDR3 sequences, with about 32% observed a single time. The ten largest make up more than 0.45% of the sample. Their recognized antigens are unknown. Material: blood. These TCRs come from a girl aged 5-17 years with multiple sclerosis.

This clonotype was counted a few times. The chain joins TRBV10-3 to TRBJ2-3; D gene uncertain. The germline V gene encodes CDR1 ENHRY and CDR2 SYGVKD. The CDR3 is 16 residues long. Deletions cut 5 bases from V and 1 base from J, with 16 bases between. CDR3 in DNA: TGTGCCATCAGTCACGACCGCCCGAGTGGCACAGATACGCAGTATTTT. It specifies CAISHDRPSGTDTQYF.

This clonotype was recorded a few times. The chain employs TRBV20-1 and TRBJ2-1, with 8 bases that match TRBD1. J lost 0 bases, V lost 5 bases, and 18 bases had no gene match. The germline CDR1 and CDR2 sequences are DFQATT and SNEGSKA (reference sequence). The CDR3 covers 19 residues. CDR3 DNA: TGCAGTGCTGCCAAGGGGACAGGTGATCTCCGGAGCTCCTACAATGAGCAGTTCTTC. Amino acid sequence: CSAAKGTGDLRSSYNEQFF.

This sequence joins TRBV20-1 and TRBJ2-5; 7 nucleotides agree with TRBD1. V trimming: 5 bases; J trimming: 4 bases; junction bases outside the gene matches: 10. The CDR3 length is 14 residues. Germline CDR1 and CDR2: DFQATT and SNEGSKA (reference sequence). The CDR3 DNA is TGCAGTGCTTCAAAGACAGGGTGGGGAGAGACCCAGTACTTC. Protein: CSASKTGWGETQYF.

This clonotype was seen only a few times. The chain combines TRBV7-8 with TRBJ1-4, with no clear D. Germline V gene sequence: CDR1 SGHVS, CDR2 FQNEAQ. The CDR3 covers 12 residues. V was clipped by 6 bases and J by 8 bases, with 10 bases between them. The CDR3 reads CASRTAGEKLFF. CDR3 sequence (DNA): TGTGCCAGCAGGACTGCCGGGGAAAAACTGTTTTTT.

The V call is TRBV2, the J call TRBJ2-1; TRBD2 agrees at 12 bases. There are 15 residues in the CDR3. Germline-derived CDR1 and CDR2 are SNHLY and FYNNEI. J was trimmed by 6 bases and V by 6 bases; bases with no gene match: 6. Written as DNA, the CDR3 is TGTGCCAGCAGGTGGGCTAGCGGGGGGGCCAATGAGCAGTTCTTC. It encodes CASRWASGGANEQFF. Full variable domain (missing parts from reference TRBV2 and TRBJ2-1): EPEVTQTPSHQVTQMGQEVILRCVPISNHLYFYWYRQILGQKVEFLVSFYNNEISEKSEIFDDQFSVERPDGSNFTLKIRSTKLEDSAMYFCASRWASGGANEQFFGPGTRLTVL.

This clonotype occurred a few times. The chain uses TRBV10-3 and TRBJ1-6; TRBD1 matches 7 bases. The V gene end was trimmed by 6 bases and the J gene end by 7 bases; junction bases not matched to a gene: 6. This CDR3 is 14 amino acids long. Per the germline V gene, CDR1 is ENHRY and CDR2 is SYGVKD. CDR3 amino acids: CAIREGTVNSPLHF. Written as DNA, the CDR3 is TGTGCCATCAGGGAGGGGACAGTGAATTCACCCCTCCACTTT.

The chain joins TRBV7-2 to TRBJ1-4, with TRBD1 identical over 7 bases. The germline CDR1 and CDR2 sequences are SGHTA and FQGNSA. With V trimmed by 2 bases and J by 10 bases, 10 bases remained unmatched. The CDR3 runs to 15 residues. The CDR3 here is CASSLTTGVSGKLFF. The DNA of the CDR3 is TGTGCCAGCAGCTTAACCACAGGGGTTTCGGGAAAACTGTTTTTT.

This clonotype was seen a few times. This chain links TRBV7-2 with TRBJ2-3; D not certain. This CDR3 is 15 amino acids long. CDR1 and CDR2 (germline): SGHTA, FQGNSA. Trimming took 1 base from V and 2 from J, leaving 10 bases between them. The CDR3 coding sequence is TGTGCCAGCAGCTTAGTCGGTGCCGCCACAGATACGCAGTATTTT. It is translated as CASSLVGAATDTQYF. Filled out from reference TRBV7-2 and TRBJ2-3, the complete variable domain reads GAGVSQSPSNKVTEKGKDVELRCDPISGHTALYWYRQSLGQGLEFLIYFQGNSAPDKSGLPSDRFSAERTGGSVSTLTIQRTQQEDSAVYLCASSLVGAATDTQYFGPGTRLTVL.

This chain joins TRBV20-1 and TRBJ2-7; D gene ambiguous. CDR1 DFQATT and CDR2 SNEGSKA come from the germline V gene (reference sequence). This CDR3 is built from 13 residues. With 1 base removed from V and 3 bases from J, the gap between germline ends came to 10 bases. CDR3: CSARVLKNYEQYF. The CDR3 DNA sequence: TGCAGTGCTAGAGTCTTGAAGAACTACGAGCAGTACTTC.

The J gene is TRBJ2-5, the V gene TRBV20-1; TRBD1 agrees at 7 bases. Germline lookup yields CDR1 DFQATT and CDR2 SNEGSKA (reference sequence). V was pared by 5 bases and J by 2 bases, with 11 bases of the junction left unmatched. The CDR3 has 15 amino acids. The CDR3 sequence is CSAQKTGMQQETQYF. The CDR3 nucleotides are TGCAGTGCTCAAAAGACAGGGATGCAACAAGAGACCCAGTACTTC.

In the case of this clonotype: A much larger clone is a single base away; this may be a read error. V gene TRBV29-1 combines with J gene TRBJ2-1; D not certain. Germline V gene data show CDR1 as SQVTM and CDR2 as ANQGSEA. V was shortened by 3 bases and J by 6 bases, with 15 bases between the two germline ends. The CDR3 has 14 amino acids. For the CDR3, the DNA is TGCAGCGTTGATAAGCTAGTCCCCTGCAATGAGCAGTTCTTC. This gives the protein CSVDKLVPCNEQFF.

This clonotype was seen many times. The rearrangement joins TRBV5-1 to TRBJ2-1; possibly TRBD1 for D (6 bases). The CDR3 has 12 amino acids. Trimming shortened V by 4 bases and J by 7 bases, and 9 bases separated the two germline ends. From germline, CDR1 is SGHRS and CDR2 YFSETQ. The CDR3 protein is CASSGGGNEQFF. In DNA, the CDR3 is TGCGCCAGCAGCGGGGGCGGGAATGAGCAGTTCTTC.

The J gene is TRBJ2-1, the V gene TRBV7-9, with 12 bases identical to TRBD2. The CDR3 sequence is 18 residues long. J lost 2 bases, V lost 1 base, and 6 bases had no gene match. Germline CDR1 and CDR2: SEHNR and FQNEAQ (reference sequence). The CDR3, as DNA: TGTGCCAGCAGCTTAGTATTGACTAGCGGGGGTCCCTACAATGAGCAGTTCTTC. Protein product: CASSLVLTSGGPYNEQFF.

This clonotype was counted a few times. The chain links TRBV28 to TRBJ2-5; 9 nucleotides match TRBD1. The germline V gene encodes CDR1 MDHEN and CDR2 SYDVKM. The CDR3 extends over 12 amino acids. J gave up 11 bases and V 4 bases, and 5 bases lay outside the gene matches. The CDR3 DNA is TGTGCCAGCAGTTGGGCAGGGACAGGGCAGTACTTC. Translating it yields CASSWAGTGQYF. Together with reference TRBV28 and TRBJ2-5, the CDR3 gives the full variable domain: DVKVTQSSRYLVKRTGEKVFLECVQDMDHENMFWYRQDPGLGLRLIYFSYDVKMKEKGDIPEGYSVSREKKERFSLILESASTNQTSMYLCASSWAGTGQYFGPGTRLLVL.

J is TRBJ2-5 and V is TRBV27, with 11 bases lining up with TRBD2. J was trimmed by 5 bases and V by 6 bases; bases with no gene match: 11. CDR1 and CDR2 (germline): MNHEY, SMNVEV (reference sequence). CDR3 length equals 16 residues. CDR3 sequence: CASSSYSGGARETQYF. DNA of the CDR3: TGTGCCAGCAGCTCCTATAGCGGGGGGGCCCGGGAGACCCAGTACTTC.

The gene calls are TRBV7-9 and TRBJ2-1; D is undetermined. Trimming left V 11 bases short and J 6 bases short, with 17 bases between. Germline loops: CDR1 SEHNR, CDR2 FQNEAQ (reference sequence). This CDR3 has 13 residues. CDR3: CAESPQASNEQFF. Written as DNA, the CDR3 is TGTGCCGAGAGTCCCCAAGCTAGCAATGAGCAGTTCTTC.

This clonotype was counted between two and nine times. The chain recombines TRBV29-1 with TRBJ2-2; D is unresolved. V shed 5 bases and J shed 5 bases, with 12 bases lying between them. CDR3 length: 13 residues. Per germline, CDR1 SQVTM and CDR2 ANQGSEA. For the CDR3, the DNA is TGCAGCGTTATGGTGTTTTATACCGGGGAGCTGTTTTTT. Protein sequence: CSVMVFYTGELFF.

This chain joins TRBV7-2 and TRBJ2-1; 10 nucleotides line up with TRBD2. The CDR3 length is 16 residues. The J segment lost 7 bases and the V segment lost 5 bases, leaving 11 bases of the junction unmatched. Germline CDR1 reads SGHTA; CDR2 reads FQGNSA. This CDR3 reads CASSPGGALAGNEQFF. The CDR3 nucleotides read TGTGCCAGCAGCCCGGGGGGAGCACTAGCGGGAAATGAGCAGTTCTTC.

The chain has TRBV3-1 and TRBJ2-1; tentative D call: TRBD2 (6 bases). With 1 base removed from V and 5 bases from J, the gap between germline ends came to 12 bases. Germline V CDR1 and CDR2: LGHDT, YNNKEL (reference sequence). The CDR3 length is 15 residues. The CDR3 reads CASSQGSGYHNEQFF. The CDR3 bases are TGTGCCAGCAGCCAAGGAAGCGGGTACCACAATGAGCAGTTCTTC.

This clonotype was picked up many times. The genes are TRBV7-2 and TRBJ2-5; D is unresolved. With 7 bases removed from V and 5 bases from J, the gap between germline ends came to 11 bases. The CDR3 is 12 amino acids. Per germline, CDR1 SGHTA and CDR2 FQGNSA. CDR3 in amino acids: CASTPNSETQYF. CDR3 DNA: TGTGCCAGCACCCCTAATTCGGAGACCCAGTACTTC.

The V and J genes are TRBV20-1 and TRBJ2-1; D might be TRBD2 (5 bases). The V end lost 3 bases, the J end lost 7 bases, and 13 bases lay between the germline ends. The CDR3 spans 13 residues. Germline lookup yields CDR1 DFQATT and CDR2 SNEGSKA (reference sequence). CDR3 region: CSASKPTGNEQFF. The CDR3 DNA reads TGCAGTGCTAGCAAACCAACGGGGAATGAGCAGTTCTTC.

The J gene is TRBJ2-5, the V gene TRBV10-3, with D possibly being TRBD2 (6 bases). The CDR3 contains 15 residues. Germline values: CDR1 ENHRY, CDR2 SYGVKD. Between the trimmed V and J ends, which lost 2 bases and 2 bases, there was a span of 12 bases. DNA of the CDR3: TGTGCCATCAGTGAGACGCCAGGGAGGCAAGAGACCCAGTACTTC. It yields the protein CAISETPGRQETQYF.

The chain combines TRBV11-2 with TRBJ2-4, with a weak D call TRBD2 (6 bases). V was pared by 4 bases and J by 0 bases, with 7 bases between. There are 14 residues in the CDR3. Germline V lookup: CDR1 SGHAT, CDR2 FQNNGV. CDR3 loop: CASSSRGAKNIQYF. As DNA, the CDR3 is TGTGCCAGCAGCTCGCGGGGAGCCAAAAACATTCAGTACTTC.

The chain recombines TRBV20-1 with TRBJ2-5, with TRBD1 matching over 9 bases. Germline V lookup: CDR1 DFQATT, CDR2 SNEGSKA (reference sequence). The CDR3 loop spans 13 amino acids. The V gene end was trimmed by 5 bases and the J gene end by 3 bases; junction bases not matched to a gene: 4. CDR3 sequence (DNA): TGCAGTGCTCAACAGGGGGCTGAAGAGACCCAGTACTTC. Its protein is CSAQQGAEETQYF.

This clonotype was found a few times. CDR3 sequence reads: CASSYTPPRNEQFF. CDR3 DNA: TGTGCCAGCAGTTACACCCCGCCCCGCAATGAGCAGTTCTTC. J is TRBJ2-1 and V is TRBV6-2 or TRBV6-3; D gene unclear. Between the trimmed V and J ends, which lost 2 bases and 6 bases, there was a span of 11 bases. This CDR3 spans 14 amino acids. In germline, CDR1 is MNHEY, CDR2 SVGEGT.

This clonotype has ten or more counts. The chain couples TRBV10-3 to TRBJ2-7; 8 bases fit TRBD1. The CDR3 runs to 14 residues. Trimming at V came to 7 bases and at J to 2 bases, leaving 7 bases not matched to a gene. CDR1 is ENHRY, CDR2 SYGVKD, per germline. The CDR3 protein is CAIKPGQATYEQYF. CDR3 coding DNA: TGTGCCATCAAGCCGGGACAGGCTACCTACGAGCAGTACTTC.

In DNA, the CDR3 is TGCGCCAGCAGCTTTAGCGGGAGGGTCATCACAGATACGCAGTATTTT. Translating it yields CASSFSGRVITDTQYF. V usage is TRBV5-1 and J usage is TRBJ2-3; 11 bases map to TRBD2. There are 16 residues in the CDR3. The V gene's germline CDR1 is SGHRS and CDR2 YFSETQ. V lost 2 bases and J lost 2; bases outside the gene matches: 4.